This TCR beta chain came from a study of T cells in Graves' hyperthyroidism and ophthalmopathy. Study findings and constraints: The model anticipated ophthalmopathy a median around six months pre-onset. Most thyroid-expanded clonotypes above 0.001 were also found in blood.

Note on this clonotype: Its antigen is not known. A much more abundant neighbour one base away suggests this may be a read error.

The J segment lost 6 bases and the V segment lost 4 bases, leaving 1 base of the junction unmatched. The CDR3 has 14 residues. In germline, CDR1 is MGHDK, CDR2 SYGVNS. The TCR beta CDR3 regions underwent amplification using RNA transcripts as the source. Carried out on the TCR CDR3, a first-round RT-PCR used the HTBI primer set. TCRdb used MiXCR to reprocess the multiplex PCR reads, holding one entry per CDR3 protein. In the table there are 500,000 to 800,000 distinct CDR3 sequences, 40% to 55% of which are singletons. Sample: peripheral blood or thyroid tissue (not recorded which). This TCR was sampled from an adult man with Graves' disease, either hyperthyroidism or ophthalmopathy (not recorded which). The genes are TRBV25-1 and TRBJ1-5; 12 bases match TRBD1. CDR3 loop: CASSGGQGAQPQHF. The CDR3 DNA follows: TGTGCCAGCAGTGGGGGACAGGGGGCTCAGCCCCAGCATTTT.